These T cell receptor beta chains were read from a single sample in a study of T cell responses to AZD1222 COVID-19 vaccine. TCRdb's table, derived via immunoSEQ multiplex PCR, lists solely in-frame clones and lacks some. The sample comprises about 170,000 clones, around 89% of which are singletons, and about 6.9% rests with the top ten. The source was peripheral blood, collected on day 0 of AZD1222 vaccination. These receptors originate from an adult in good health. The CDR3 runs from the conserved cysteine through the conserved F or W. The D gene is left open where the match is weak. A clone size is listed for some rows: how often the clone was seen (once, few, many), or a class if it is expanded.

>TRBV19|once|TRBJ2-2|.
TGTGCCAGTAGTATAGACTTTGCGCCGAACACCGGGGAGCTGTTTTTT
CASSIDFAPNTGELFF
>TRBV2|.|TRBJ1-2|.
TGTGCCAGCAGGTACACAGGGCAGAAAACTAACTATGGCTACACCTTC
CASRYTGQKTNYGYTF
>TRBV19|.|TRBJ1-6|TRBD1
TGTGCCAGTAGTATTGGGCCAGGGGGCACTTCACCCCTCCACTTT
CASSIGPGGTSPLHF
>TRBV4-1|.|TRBJ2-7|TRBD2
TGCGCCAGCAGGACGGATAGCGGGGGGGTCTACGAGCAGTACTTC
CASRTDSGGVYEQYF
>TRBV6-5|.|TRBJ1-5|.
TGTGCCAGCAGTTACGGCATTTCAGATCAGCCCCAGCATTTT
CASSYGISDQPQHF
>TRBV5-1|.|TRBJ1-4|.
TGCGCCAGCAGCTTGAGAGCTCTTAATGAAAAACTGTTTTTT
CASSLRALNEKLFF
>TRBV11-2|.|TRBJ2-2|TRBD1
TGTGCCAGCAGCTCGTACAGGGGGACGAACACCGGGGAGCTGTTTTTT
CASSSYRGTNTGELFF
>TRBV6-2/TRBV6-3|.|TRBJ2-1|.
TGTGCCAGCAGTTACCTAAGGGCGGGGCCTGAGCAGTTCTTC
CASSYLRAGPEQFF
>TRBV12-3/TRBV12-4|.|TRBJ2-5|.
TGTGCCAGCAGCCAGAGCGGTCAAGAGACCCAGTACTTC
CASSQSGQETQYF
>TRBV7-7|.|TRBJ2-5|.
TGTGCTAGCAGCTTAATTGGAGGGGGCCAAGAGACCCAGTACTTC
CASSLIGGGQETQYF
>TRBV29-1|.|TRBJ2-3|.
TGCAGCGCGACCCCTAGCACAGATACGCAGTATTTT
CSATPSTDTQYF
>TRBV5-1|.|TRBJ1-5|TRBD1
TGCGCCAGCAGCTTGGGGACAGGGACGGTAGGCGATCAGCCCCAGCATTTT
CASSLGTGTVGDQPQHF
>TRBV24-1|.|TRBJ1-4|.
TGTGCCACCAGTGATTTGCTCTCCCAACTGTTTTTT
CATSDLLSQLFF
>TRBV27|once|TRBJ1-5|.
TGTGCCAGCAGTTTAAATGGAGGGGAAAGTCAGCCCCAGCATTTT
CASSLNGGESQPQHF
>TRBV6-5|.|TRBJ2-1|.
TGTGCCAGCAGCTCAAGAAGCTCCTACAATGAGCAGTTCTTC
CASSSRSSYNEQFF
>TRBV19|.|TRBJ2-7|.
TGTGCCAGTAGTTCGACAGTTTTCTACGAGCAGTACTTC
CASSSTVFYEQYF
>TRBV10-2|.|TRBJ1-6|.
TGCGCCAGCAGTGAAAAGTACGGGGCTCGACATTCACCCCTCCACTTT
CASSEKYGARHSPLHF
>TRBV6-5|.|TRBJ1-2|TRBD1
TGTGCCAGCAGAGGACCGGGACAGAACTATGGCTACACCTTC
CASRGPGQNYGYTF
>TRBV13|.|TRBJ1-6|TRBD1
TGTGCCAGCAGCTCCCGAGGACAGGGGCTGGGCCCCCTCCACTTT
CASSSRGQGLGPLHF
>TRBV27|.|TRBJ1-2|TRBD1
TGTGCCAGCAGCGAACAAGGGACAGCGCCCAACTATGGCTACACCTTC
CASSEQGTAPNYGYTF
>TRBV3-1/TRBV3-2|.|TRBJ2-2|.
TGTGCCAGCAGCCCAAAGAGGCGACAAAACACCGGGGAGCTGTTTTTT
CASSPKRRQNTGELFF
>TRBV29-1|once|TRBJ2-3|TRBD2
TGCAGCGTTGTTGGCGGGGGTCCTTATACGCAGTATTTT
CSVVGGGPYTQYF
>TRBV6-5|.|TRBJ1-2|.
TGTGCCAGCAGTTACAAGAGGGGACGGGGCTACACCTTC
CASSYKRGRGYTF
>TRBV14|.|TRBJ2-1|TRBD2
TGTGCCAGCAGCCAAGACCGGACTAGTCTAGCCAATGAGCAGTTCTTC
CASSQDRTSLANEQFF
>TRBV9|.|TRBJ2-2|.
TGTGCCAGCAGCGTAGAGGGGGACACCGGGGAGCTGTTTTTT
CASSVEGDTGELFF
>TRBV5-5|.|TRBJ2-3|.
TGTGCCAGCAGTAGTAGGGGGTTAGATACGCAGTATTTT
CASSSRGLDTQYF
>TRBV6-6|.|TRBJ1-2|TRBD1
TGTGCCAGCAGAGACAGGACAGGGGGCACCTATGGCTACACCTTC
CASRDRTGGTYGYTF
>TRBV7-3|.|TRBJ2-3|.
TGTGCCAGCAGCTTCAAGGGGAGTAGCACAGATACGCAGTATTTT
CASSFKGSSTDTQYF
>TRBV19|.|TRBJ1-3|TRBD1
TGTGCCAGTAGTATTGCGGACAGGTGGTCTGGAAACACCATATATTTT
CASSIADRWSGNTIYF
>TRBV10-2|.|TRBJ1-2|.
TGCGCCAGCAGTGCCCTGGGGGGTCCCAACTATGGCTACACCTTC
CASSALGGPNYGYTF
>TRBV2|.|TRBJ1-5|TRBD1
TGTGCCAGCAAGAACAGGGGTAGCAATCAGCCCCAGCATTTT
CASKNRGSNQPQHF
>TRBV6-5|.|TRBJ2-7|.
TGTGCCATCGGGGCAGGGGAGATCTACGAGCAGTACTTC
CAIGAGEIYEQYF
>TRBV6-1|few|TRBJ2-2|TRBD1
TGTGCCAGCAGAGAATCTCAAAAAAGAACAGGGGTGGCCGGGGAGCTGTTTTTT
CASRESQKRTGVAGELFF
>TRBV6-2/TRBV6-3|.|TRBJ1-5|.
TGTGCCAGCAGTTACGGGTCAGCCCATCAGCCCCAGCATTTT
CASSYGSAHQPQHF
>TRBV3-1/TRBV3-2|.|TRBJ1-6|.
TGTGCCAGCAGCCCCACTTCTGGAATCTATAATTCACCCCTCCACTTT
CASSPTSGIYNSPLHF
>TRBV2|few|TRBJ1-2|.
TGTGCCAGCACGTCGACACGCTCGATAGGGAAGAACTATGGCTACACCTTC
CASTSTRSIGKNYGYTF
>TRBV6-1|.|TRBJ1-5|.
TGTGCCAGCAGTGAAGGGGGCAGCAATCAGCCCCAGCATTTT
CASSEGGSNQPQHF
>TRBV18|.|TRBJ2-2|TRBD1
TGTGCCAGCTCGACGAGCAGGGGGCCCACCGGGGAGCTGTTTTTT
CASSTSRGPTGELFF
>TRBV25-1|once|TRBJ1-2|.
TGTGCCAGCAGTACTAATCTCGGGTCCCATGGCTACACCTTC
CASSTNLGSHGYTF
>TRBV19|.|TRBJ1-3|.
TGTGCCAGTAGTATACTGGCTTACTCTGGAAACACCATATATTTT
CASSILAYSGNTIYF
>TRBV7-8|.|TRBJ2-2|.
TGTGCCAGCAGCTTAGTCAGGGTGTACACCGGGGAGCTGTTTTTT
CASSLVRVYTGELFF
>TRBV23-1|.|TRBJ1-5|.
TGCGCCAGCAGTCAATCGGCCAGGTGCAATCAGCCCCAGCATTTT
CASSQSARCNQPQHF
>TRBV24-1|.|TRBJ2-7|.
TGTGCCACCAGTGGTGGAGCAGACCCTCGCGAGCAGTACTTC
CATSGGADPREQYF
>TRBV19|.|TRBJ2-3|TRBD2
TGTGCCAGTACCCCACTAGCGGGGGGCCTCACAGATACGCAGTATTTT
CASTPLAGGLTDTQYF
>TRBV7-9|once|TRBJ1-2|.
TGTGCCAGCAGCTTAGAGCAGCGGGGCTACACCTTC
CASSLEQRGYTF
>TRBV7-2|.|TRBJ2-3|.
TGTGCCAGCAGCCTTTTCGCGGGCGTCGGAACAGATACGCAGTATTTT
CASSLFAGVGTDTQYF
>TRBV6-6|.|TRBJ2-5|TRBD1
TGTGCCAGCAGTTACTCGGAAGGACAGGTGGGAGAGACCCAGTACTTC
CASSYSEGQVGETQYF
>TRBV6-5|.|TRBJ1-1|.
TGTGCCAGCTTCGATCCCCGGACGGACACTGAAGCTTTCTTT
CASFDPRTDTEAFF
>TRBV7-9|.|TRBJ1-2|.
TGTGCCAGCAGCTTAGATACTTGGGATTCGGGCTACACCTTC
CASSLDTWDSGYTF
>TRBV4-2|.|TRBJ1-1|.
TGTGCCAGCAGCCAAGAGTGGAGCAGGGAAGCTTTCTTT
CASSQEWSREAFF
>TRBV6-5|.|TRBJ1-1|TRBD1
TGTGCCAGCAGTTACAGGGACAGGGGTATCTCTGAAGCTTTCTTT
CASSYRDRGISEAFF
>TRBV7-8|.|TRBJ2-1|TRBD2
TGTGCCAGCAGCTTACCCTTGGTAGCGGGGGGCTTTGAGCAGTTCTTC
CASSLPLVAGGFEQFF
>TRBV30|.|TRBJ2-2|.
TGTGCCTGGGCTAGCCTGGGCTCCCGGGGAACCGGGGAGCTGTTTTTT
CAWASLGSRGTGELFF